The 31 T cell receptor beta chains in this list originate from one sample, sequenced in a study of yellow fever vaccine responses in identical twins. MiXCR, applied by TCRdb to the RT-PCR reads, yields one record per CDR3 protein. The sample records around 1,000 distinct CDR3 sequences, about 73% being singletons. Sequencing used T cells from blood (PBMCs), unsorted or a sorted subset (not recorded which), obtained before or after yellow fever vaccination (not recorded which). All receptors come from a female donor who received the yellow fever vaccine.

This chain joins TRBV10-3 and TRBJ2-1, with 8 bases identical to TRBD2. The germline gives CDR1 ENHRY, CDR2 SYGVKD. The junction had 10 bases not matched to a gene; V was cut back by 6 bases and J by 6 bases. The CDR3 totals 15 residues. The CDR3 coding sequence is TGTGCCATCAGCCAGACTAGCGCCCGACCCAATGAGCAGTTCTTC. It encodes CAISQTSARPNEQFF.

The rearrangement links TRBV7-3 to TRBJ2-1; D is possibly TRBD2 (6 bases). Trimming took off 5 bases at V and 6 bases at J, with 17 bases between the two ends. This CDR3 contains 15 residues. Germline CDR1 reads SGHTA; CDR2 reads FQGTGA. The CDR3 loop is CASSRLGGSPNEQFF. In nucleotides, the CDR3 is TGTGCCAGCAGCCGCCTGGGGGGATCGCCCAATGAGCAGTTCTTC.

This chain uses TRBV11-1 with TRBJ2-5; the D is unclear. The germline V and J ends were trimmed by 4 bases and 6 bases, with 9 bases remaining between them. Per germline, CDR1 SGHAT and CDR2 FQDESV (reference sequence). This CDR3 contains 12 residues. The CDR3 DNA follows: TGTGCCAGCAGCTCAGTTGAGCAGACCCAGTACTTC. Protein sequence: CASSSVEQTQYF.

The genes are TRBV10-3 and TRBJ1-1; D may be TRBD1 (5 bases). This CDR3 is built from 12 residues. Trimming pared 11 bases from V and 0 bases from J, leaving 10 bases between. CDR1 is ENHRY and CDR2 is SYGVKD in the germline V gene. The CDR3 region is CASQGMNTEAFF. The CDR3 DNA reads TGTGCCTCGCAGGGTATGAACACTGAAGCTTTCTTT.

The chain links TRBV10-3 to TRBJ2-2; D uncertain. The CDR3 sequence is 16 residues long. V was pared by 5 bases and J by 9 bases, with 22 bases between. The germline gives CDR1 ENHRY, CDR2 SYGVKD. CDR3 residues: CAISQAEDGPPRELFF. The CDR3 region has the DNA TGTGCCATCAGTCAAGCCGAGGACGGCCCCCCCCGGGAGCTGTTTTTT.

The chain couples TRBV7-3 to TRBJ2-7, with TRBD1 as a possible D gene (6 bases). CDR1 and CDR2 (germline): SGHTA, FQGTGA. The length of the CDR3 is 13 residues. Trimming shortened V by 0 bases and J by 6 bases, and 9 bases separated the two germline ends. CDR3: CASSLTGAAEQYV. The CDR3 nucleotides read TGTGCCAGCAGCTTAACGGGGGCGGCCGAGCAGTACGTC.

V and J are TRBV6-5 and TRBJ2-7; possibly TRBD2 for D (5 bases). Trimming removed 4 bases from V and 3 bases from J, with 7 bases in between. Germline CDR1 MNHEY, CDR2 SVGAGI. CDR3 length: 12 amino acids. The CDR3 DNA sequence: TGTGCCAGCAGTTTGAGCGGCTACGAGCAGTACTTC. Amino acid sequence: CASSLSGYEQYF.

The V gene is TRBV4-1, the J gene TRBJ1-1; 7 positions agree with TRBD1. The CDR3 length is 16 residues. J was trimmed by 4 bases and V by 4 bases; bases with no gene match: 12. Germline CDR1 is MGHRA and CDR2 is YSYEKL. DNA for the CDR3: TGCGCCAGCAGCCTCGGGGTGCAGGGGGGGGTCACTGAAGCTTTCTTT. Its translation: CASSLGVQGGVTEAFF.

This clonotype was detected only a few times. V gene TRBV6-1 combines with J gene TRBJ1-2; perhaps TRBD1 as D (6 bases). The length of the CDR3 is 12 residues. CDR1 is MNHNS, CDR2 SASEGT, per germline. V was trimmed by 5 bases and J by 8 bases, leaving 12 bases between them. The CDR3 region is CASSLGGEGYTF. Here the CDR3 DNA reads TGTGCCAGCAGTCTGGGGGGCGAGGGCTACACCTTC.

The rearrangement links TRBV29-1 to TRBJ2-1; 8 nucleotides line up with TRBD1. The junction had 4 bases not matched to a gene; V was cut back by 7 bases and J by 8 bases. CDR1 is SQVTM, CDR2 ANQGSEA, per germline. CDR3 length: 11 residues. The CDR3 DNA is TGCAGCGGGACAGGGAACTATGAGCAGTTCTTC. The encoded protein is CSGTGNYEQFF.

This chain joins TRBV7-9 and TRBJ2-5, with no clear D. CDR1 SEHNR and CDR2 FQNEAQ come from the germline V gene (reference sequence). The CDR3 spans 12 residues. V lost 2 bases to trimming and J lost 1 base, with 2 bases between them. The DNA for the CDR3 is TGTGCCAGCAGCTTATTCCAAGAGACCCAGTACTTC. It codes for CASSLFQETQYF.

The chain links TRBV11-1 to TRBJ2-3, with a possible D match to TRBD2 (5 bases). Trimming took off 5 bases at V and 6 bases at J, with 9 bases between the two ends. The CDR3 runs to 12 residues. The germline V gene encodes CDR1 SGHAT and CDR2 FQDESV (reference sequence). The CDR3 coding sequence is TGTGCCAGCAGCGGCGGACTGGATACGCAGTATTTT. As protein: CASSGGLDTQYF.

CDR3 in amino acids: CSARSGPYEQYF. The CDR3 DNA follows: TGCAGTGCTAGGTCGGGCCCCTACGAGCAGTACTTC. The V gene is TRBV20-1, the J gene TRBJ2-7; D is ambiguous. CDR3 length: 12 residues. V lost 3 bases, J lost 2 bases, and 8 bases lay in between. From germline, CDR1 is DFQATT and CDR2 SNEGSKA (reference sequence).

The chain joins TRBV11-2 to TRBJ2-7, with 8 bases aligning to TRBD1. Germline V gene data show CDR1 as SGHAT and CDR2 as FQNNGV. The CDR3 extends over 16 amino acids. The junction had 10 bases not matched to a gene; V was cut back by 1 base and J by 5 bases. The CDR3 region has the DNA TGTGCCAGCAGCTTAGTTCACCAGGGGGCGAGACACGAGCAGTACTTC. Protein sequence: CASSLVHQGARHEQYF.

This chain links TRBV4-2 with TRBJ2-3, with a possible D match to TRBD1 (5 bases). Per germline, CDR1 LGHNA and CDR2 YNFKEQ. The CDR3 sequence is 15 residues long. V lost 1 base and J lost 0, with 8 bases in between. CDR3 region: CASSQADTSTDTQYF. DNA of the CDR3: TGTGCCAGCAGCCAAGCGGACACTAGCACAGATACGCAGTATTTT.

The chain employs TRBV15 and TRBJ1-2; D might be TRBD1 (5 bases). Germline CDR1 and CDR2: LNHNV and YYDKDF (reference sequence). The CDR3 is 15 amino acids. Trimming removed 5 bases at V and 0 bases at J, with 13 bases between. This CDR3 is CATSPTGTANYGYTF. The CDR3 DNA sequence: TGTGCCACCAGCCCGACCGGGACGGCTAACTATGGCTACACCTTC.

V usage is TRBV6-5 and J usage is TRBJ1-6; TRBD1 might be the D (6 bases). Germline CDR1 reads MNHEY; CDR2 reads SVGAGI. The CDR3 consists of 18 residues. The V end lost 0 bases, the J end lost 0 bases, and 12 bases lay between the germline ends. CDR3 in DNA: TGTGCCAGCAGTTACTCAGCGGGGGCCAGCTCCTATAATTCACCCCTCCACTTT. Encoded protein: CASSYSAGASSYNSPLHF.

In this sample, this clonotype turned up a few times. This rearrangement joins TRBV13 to TRBJ2-5; 12 bases align to TRBD2. The CDR3 consists of 15 residues. Trimming at V came to 5 bases and at J to 4 bases, leaving 5 bases not matched to a gene. CDR1 is PRHDT, CDR2 FYEKMQ, per germline (reference sequence). The chain's CDR3 is CASSLRGLAGETQYF. For the CDR3, the DNA is TGTGCCAGCAGCCTACGGGGACTAGCGGGAGAGACCCAGTACTTC.

The rearrangement uses TRBV4-3 and TRBJ2-7, with 10 bases matching TRBD1. Trimming removed 0 bases from V and 3 bases from J; junction bases left unmatched: 5. This CDR3 is built from 16 residues. From germline, CDR1 is LGHNA and CDR2 YSLEER. CDR3 protein: CASSQERQGANYEQYV. CDR3 DNA sequence: TGCGCCAGCAGCCAAGAAAGACAGGGGGCGAACTACGAGCAGTACGTC.

The chain has TRBV24-1 and TRBJ1-2; TRBD1 is a possible D gene (5 bases). The CDR3 contains 14 residues. CDR1 is KGHDR and CDR2 is SFDVKD in the germline V gene. V was trimmed by 2 bases and J by 5 bases, leaving 11 bases between them. Here the CDR3 reads CATSDSGTAYGYTF. The CDR3 bases are TGTGCCACCAGTGATTCCGGGACGGCGTATGGCTACACCTTC.

The V call is TRBV5-6, the J call TRBJ2-1; 7 nucleotides match TRBD1. Trimming removed 7 bases from V and 8 bases from J; junction bases left unmatched: 12. This CDR3 is 14 amino acids long. Germline V gene lookup returns CDR1 SGHDT and CDR2 YYEEEE. The CDR3 nucleotides are TGTGCCAGCTCAGACCGACAGGGAATGGATGAGCAGTTCTTC. Translation: CASSDRQGMDEQFF.

This rearrangement joins TRBV7-9 to TRBJ2-1, with D possibly TRBD1 on 6 matching bases. Looked up from germline, CDR1 is SEHNR and CDR2 is FQNEAQ (reference sequence). The CDR3 consists of 15 residues. V lost 5 bases and J lost 6, with 17 bases in between. The CDR3 reads CASSLTGLVSNEQFF. The CDR3, as DNA: TGTGCCAGCAGCCTCACAGGGCTCGTCAGCAATGAGCAGTTCTTC.

The rearrangement links TRBV15 to TRBJ2-1; perhaps D is TRBD1 or TRBD2 (6 bases each). The CDR3 length is 17 residues. Trimming took off 7 bases at V and 0 bases at J, with 19 bases between the two ends. Germline-derived CDR1 and CDR2 are LNHNV and YYDKDF (reference sequence). CDR3 bases: TGTGCCACCAAAGACGGCACGGGGGCCGTCTCCTACAATGAGCAGTTCTTC. Its protein product is CATKDGTGAVSYNEQFF.

The J gene is TRBJ2-1, the V gene TRBV4-3; a possible D gene is TRBD2 (7 bases). Germline V lookup: CDR1 LGHNA, CDR2 YSLEER. V lost 0 bases to trimming and J lost 7 bases, with 16 bases between them. This CDR3 comprises 16 residues. CDR3 DNA: TGCGCCAGCAGCCAAGATCGGCTGGGAGGGGGGAATGAGCAGTTCTTC. It translates to CASSQDRLGGGNEQFF.

The V gene is TRBV11-1, the J gene TRBJ2-7; D might be TRBD1 (6 bases). This CDR3 contains 15 residues. Trimming removed 6 bases at V and 2 bases at J, with 17 bases between. The germline V gene has CDR1 SGHAT and CDR2 FQDESV (reference sequence). The CDR3 DNA follows: TGTGCCAGCAGGTTGACGAGGACAGTGCCCTACGAGCAGTACTTC. Translation: CASRLTRTVPYEQYF.

Here the CDR3 DNA reads TGTGCCAGCAGTGGGTTGGCCTACGAGCAGTACTTC. Its translation: CASSGLAYEQYF. The chain links TRBV2 to TRBJ2-7; D uncertain. The CDR3 sequence is 12 residues long. V was shortened by 4 bases and J by 2 bases, with 6 bases between the two germline ends. The germline gives CDR1 SNHLY, CDR2 FYNNEI.

J is TRBJ2-3 and V is TRBV10-1; D is unclear. V dropped 3 bases and J dropped 1 base, with 14 bases sitting between them. The CDR3 covers 16 residues. Per germline, CDR1 WNHNN and CDR2 SYGVQD (reference sequence). CDR3 protein: CASSDPPGSGTDTQYF. DNA of the CDR3: TGCGCCAGCAGTGACCCCCCCGGCTCGGGCACAGATACGCAGTATTTT.

The V gene is TRBV11-1, the J gene TRBJ2-4; D gene unclear. The CDR3 has 11 amino acids. V was pared by 5 bases and J by 8 bases, with 7 bases between. Germline CDR1 is SGHAT and CDR2 is FQDESV (reference sequence). The CDR3 sequence is CASSALDIQYF. CDR3 DNA: TGTGCCAGCAGCGCGTTGGACATTCAGTACTTC.

The V and J genes are TRBV4-2 and TRBJ2-3; possibly TRBD1 for D (6 bases). Trimming took off 0 bases at V and 9 bases at J, with 19 bases between the two ends. CDR3 length: 16 residues. CDR1 is LGHNA, CDR2 YNFKEQ, per germline. The DNA of the CDR3 is TGTGCCAGCAGCCAAGAAAAAACAGGGTCCCCGGGCACGCAGTATTTT. Translation gives CASSQEKTGSPGTQYF.

J is TRBJ2-2 and V is TRBV7-3, with no clear D. The CDR3 is made up of 13 amino acids. Germline CDR1 is SGHTA and CDR2 is FQGTGA. V lost 1 base and J lost 4, with 4 bases in between. The CDR3 loop is CASSLILTGELFF. The CDR3 region has the DNA TGTGCCAGCAGCTTAATACTCACCGGGGAGCTGTTTTTT.

The chain couples TRBV6-1 to TRBJ2-1; TRBD1 agrees at 8 bases. V dropped 6 bases and J dropped 4; count of bases not matched to a gene: 5. The CDR3 is 14 amino acids. Germline lookup yields CDR1 MNHNS and CDR2 SASEGT. The CDR3 region is CASSLRQGYNEQFF. For the CDR3, the DNA is TGTGCCAGCAGCTTGCGACAGGGGTACAATGAGCAGTTCTTC.